These T cell receptor beta chains were read from a single sample in a study of blood T cell repertoires in COVID-19. Generated by immunoSEQ multiplex PCR, the TCRdb table keeps only in-frame clones and is missing some. The profile covers fewer than 250,000 clones, with 80% to 95% appearing a single time and more than 0.7% taken by the ten largest. The sample taken for sequencing was peripheral blood. The receptors here all came from a man between 60 and 70 years old with COVID-19, enrolled during active disease. The CDR3 runs from the conserved cysteine through the conserved F or W. Fields, in order: clone size, V gene, D gene, J gene, CDR3 protein, CDR3 DNA. The D gene is left open where the match is weak. Size values are once, few and many counts, or a class for expanded clones, and some rows have none.

.,TRBV3-1/TRBV3-2,.,TRBJ2-3,CASSQVGGSSRDTQYF,TGTGCCAGCAGCCAAGTCGGAGGGAGTTCAAGAGATACGCAGTATTTT
.,TRBV5-4,.,TRBJ2-1,CASSAGGLSYNEQFF,TGTGCCAGCAGCGCCGGAGGGCTATCCTACAATGAGCAGTTCTTC
.,TRBV4-1,TRBD1,TRBJ1-5,CASSLNSGTDSNQPQHF,TGCGCCAGCAGCCTAAACTCCGGGACAGATAGCAATCAGCCCCAGCATTTT
.,TRBV30,TRBD1,TRBJ1-1,CAWSYDPQGAGTEAFF,TGTGCCTGGAGTTACGACCCACAGGGGGCAGGCACTGAAGCTTTCTTT
.,TRBV19,.,TRBJ1-1,CASSDTGDTEAFF,TGTGCCAGTAGTGATACAGGCGACACTGAAGCTTTCTTT
.,TRBV29-1,TRBD1,TRBJ2-7,CSVRTGGSSYEQYF,TGCAGCGTGCGGACAGGGGGGTCTTCCTACGAGCAGTACTTC
.,TRBV5-1,TRBD2,TRBJ2-1,CASSLAWIAGSSYNEQFF,TGCGCCAGCAGCTTGGCCTGGATAGCGGGGAGCTCCTACAATGAGCAGTTCTTC
.,TRBV15,.,TRBJ1-5,CATSRDVVPNQPQHF,TGTGCCACCAGCAGAGATGTAGTGCCCAATCAGCCCCAGCATTTT
.,TRBV5-5,TRBD2,TRBJ2-1,CASSLPPSGSRNEQFF,TGTGCCAGCAGCTTACCCCCTAGCGGGAGTCGAAATGAGCAGTTCTTC
.,TRBV21-1,.,TRBJ2-5,CADCHPFDRGEPYPNGETQYF,TGTGCCGACTGTCACCCTTTCGACAGGGGAGAACCTTACCCAAACGGAGAGACCCAGTACTTC
.,TRBV7-2,TRBD2,TRBJ2-3,CASSRAGVVTDTQYF,TGTGCCAGCAGCCGGGCGGGGGTTGTCACAGATACGCAGTATTTT
.,TRBV21-1,.,TRBJ2-7,CASSKRTEPYEQYF,TGTGCCAGCAGCAAAAGGACTGAACCCTACGAGCAGTACTTC
.,TRBV5-1,.,TRBJ1-2,CASSFEEGYGYTF,TGCGCCAGCAGCTTCGAAGAGGGCTATGGCTACACCTTC
.,TRBV3-1/TRBV3-2,.,TRBJ1-2,CASSPTGDGYTF,TGTGCCAGCAGCCCTACGGGTGATGGCTACACCTTC
.,TRBV5-1,TRBD1,TRBJ2-5,CASSRDSSEQTQYF,TGCGCCAGCAGTCGGGACAGCTCAGAACAGACCCAGTACTTC
.,TRBV21-1,.,TRBJ1-2,CASSKGGDRAHTNYGYTF,TGTGCCAGCAGCAAAGGAGGGGACAGGGCCCATACTAACTATGGCTACACCTTC
.,TRBV7-2,.,TRBJ1-5,CASSFWVAQPQHF,TGTGCCAGCAGCTTCTGGGTAGCTCAGCCCCAGCATTTT
.,TRBV2,.,TRBJ1-2,CASTQREYGYTF,TGTGCCAGCACCCAAAGGGAGTATGGCTACACCTTC
.,TRBV7-2,.,TRBJ2-7,CASSLAAQSARSYEQYF,TGTGCCAGCAGCCTTGCGGCCCAGAGCGCCCGCTCCTACGAGCAGTACTTC
.,TRBV7-9,TRBD2,TRBJ2-1,CASSQVSGRANEQFF,TGTGCCAGCAGCCAAGTAAGCGGGAGGGCCAATGAGCAGTTCTTC
.,TRBV5-1,TRBD2,TRBJ2-3,CASSGGLAGEGVDTQYF,TGCGCCAGCAGCGGAGGACTAGCGGGAGAAGGGGTAGATACGCAGTATTTT
.,TRBV4-1,.,TRBJ2-1,CASSQTNVGSSYNEQFF,TGCGCCAGCAGCCAGACTAATGTGGGGAGCTCCTACAATGAGCAGTTCTTC
.,TRBV27,TRBD2,TRBJ2-7,CASRPLAGAISYEQYF,TGTGCCAGCAGGCCACTAGCGGGGGCCATATCCTACGAGCAGTACTTC
.,TRBV7-3,TRBD2,TRBJ2-2,CASSSGTSVGGELFF,TGTGCCAGCAGCTCCGGGACTAGCGTGGGCGGGGAGCTGTTTTTT
.,TRBV10-1,TRBD2,TRBJ2-1,CASSSLAGPPSYNEQFF,TGCGCCAGCAGCAGTCTAGCGGGGCCTCCTTCCTACAATGAGCAGTTCTTC
once,TRBV18,.,TRBJ1-1,CASSARGGNTEAFF,TGTGCCAGCTCCGCTCGCGGGGGCAACACTGAAGCTTTCTTT
.,TRBV29-1,TRBD1,TRBJ1-1,CSVENNRGRTEAFF,TGCAGCGTTGAAAATAACAGGGGGAGAACTGAAGCTTTCTTT
.,TRBV5-5,TRBD1,TRBJ2-5,CASSLPGTGRETQYF,TGTGCCAGCAGCTTGCCGGGGACAGGGAGGGAGACCCAGTACTTC
.,TRBV6-2/TRBV6-3,.,TRBJ2-3,CASSYSAGAGTDTQYF,TGTGCCAGCAGTTACAGCGCGGGGGCCGGCACAGATACGCAGTATTTT
.,TRBV29-1,TRBD1,TRBJ1-2,CSVEEAGDRGRGGYTF,TGCAGCGTTGAAGAGGCGGGGGACAGGGGGCGCGGTGGCTACACCTTC
.,TRBV7-9,.,TRBJ1-1,CASSPSDRLGTEAFF,TGTGCCAGCAGCCCCAGCGACAGGCTGGGCACTGAAGCTTTCTTT
.,TRBV6-5,.,TRBJ1-2,CASRETANYGYTF,TGTGCCAGCAGGGAGACAGCGAACTATGGCTACACCTTC
.,TRBV6-5,TRBD1,TRBJ1-2,CASSRDSVSLYGYTF,TGTGCCAGCAGCCGGGACAGCGTTTCCCTTTATGGCTACACCTTC